The clone carrying this TCR beta chain came up many times. The sample is drawn from a study of T cells in Graves' hyperthyroidism and ophthalmopathy. RNA transcripts were the template for amplifying TCR beta CDR3 regions. HTBI primers were used for first-round RT-PCR of the TCR CDR3. TCRdb re-analysed the multiplex PCR reads in MiXCR, keeping a single row per CDR3 protein. The repertoire includes some 360,000 distinct CDR3 sequences, about a sixth of them detected once, and around 15% sits in the top ten. There are 13 residues in the CDR3. With 6 bases removed from V and 9 bases from J, the gap between germline ends came to 15 bases.

The sequenced sample consisted of blood. The source is a woman aged 40-49 years with Graves' ophthalmopathy. The J gene is TRBJ2-4, the V gene TRBV12-3 or TRBV12-4, with D perhaps matching TRBD2 (6 bases). The CDR3 DNA reads as TGTGCCAGCAGCTCCTCTCGGAGGGGCATTCAGTACTTC. Protein: CASSSSRRGIQYF.